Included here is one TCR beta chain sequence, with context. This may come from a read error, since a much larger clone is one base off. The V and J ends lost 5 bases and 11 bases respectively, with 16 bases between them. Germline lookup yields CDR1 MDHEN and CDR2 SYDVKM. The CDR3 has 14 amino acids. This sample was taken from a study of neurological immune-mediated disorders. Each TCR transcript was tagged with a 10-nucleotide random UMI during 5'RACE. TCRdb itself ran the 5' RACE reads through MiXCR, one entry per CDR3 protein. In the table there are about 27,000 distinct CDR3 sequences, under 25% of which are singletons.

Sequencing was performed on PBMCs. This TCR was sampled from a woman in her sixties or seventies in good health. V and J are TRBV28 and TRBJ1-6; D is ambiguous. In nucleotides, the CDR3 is TGTGCCAGCAGTCCCCTCTTGGGCAATCCACCCCTCCACTTT. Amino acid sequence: CASSPLLGNPPLHF.